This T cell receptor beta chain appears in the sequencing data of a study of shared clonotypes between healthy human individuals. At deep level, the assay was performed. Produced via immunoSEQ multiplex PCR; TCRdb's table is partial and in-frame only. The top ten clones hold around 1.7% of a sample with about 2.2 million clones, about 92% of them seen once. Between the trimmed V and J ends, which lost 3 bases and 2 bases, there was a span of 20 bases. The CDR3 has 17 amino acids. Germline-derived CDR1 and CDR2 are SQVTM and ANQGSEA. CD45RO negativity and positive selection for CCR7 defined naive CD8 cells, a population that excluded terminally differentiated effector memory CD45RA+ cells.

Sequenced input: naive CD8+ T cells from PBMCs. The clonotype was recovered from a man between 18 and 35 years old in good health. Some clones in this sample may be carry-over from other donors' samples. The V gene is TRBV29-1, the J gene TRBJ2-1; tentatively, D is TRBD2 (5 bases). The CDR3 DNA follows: TGCAGCGTTGACGGGGTTTTGGACGAGATGACCTACAATGAGCAGTTCTTC. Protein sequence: CSVDGVLDEMTYNEQFF.